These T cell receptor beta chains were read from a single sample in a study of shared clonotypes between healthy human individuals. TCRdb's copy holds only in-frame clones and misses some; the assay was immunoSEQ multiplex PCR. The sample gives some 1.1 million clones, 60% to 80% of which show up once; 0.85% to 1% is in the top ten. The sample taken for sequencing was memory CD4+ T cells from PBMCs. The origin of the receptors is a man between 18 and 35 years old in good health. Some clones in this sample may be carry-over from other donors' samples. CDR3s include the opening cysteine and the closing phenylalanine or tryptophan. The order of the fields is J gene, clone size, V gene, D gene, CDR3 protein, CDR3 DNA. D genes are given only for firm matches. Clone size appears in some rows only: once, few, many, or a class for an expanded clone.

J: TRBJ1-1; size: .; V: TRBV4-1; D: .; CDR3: CASSQTRGMNTEAFF; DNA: TGCGCCAGCAGCCAAACGAGAGGTATGAACACTGAAGCTTTCTTT
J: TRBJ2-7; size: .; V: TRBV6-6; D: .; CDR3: CASSYSNFYEQYF; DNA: TGTGCCAGCAGTTACTCTAACTTTTACGAGCAGTACTTC
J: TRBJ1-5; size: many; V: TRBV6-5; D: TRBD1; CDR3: CASVYTHQGEQPQHF; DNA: TGTGCCAGCGTATACACCCACCAGGGGGAACAGCCCCAGCATTTT
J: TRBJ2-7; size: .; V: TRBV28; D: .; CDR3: CASSLRGHRGEQYF; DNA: TGTGCCAGCAGTTTAAGAGGGCATAGGGGCGAGCAGTACTTC
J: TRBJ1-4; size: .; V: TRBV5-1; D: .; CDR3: CASSLEIIGVKLFF; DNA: TGCGCCAGCAGCTTGGAAATAATCGGTGTAAAACTGTTTTTT
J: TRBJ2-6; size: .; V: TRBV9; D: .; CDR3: CASSPQAGYRSGANVLTF; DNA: TGTGCCAGCAGCCCCCAAGCGGGCTACCGCTCTGGGGCCAACGTCCTGACTTTC
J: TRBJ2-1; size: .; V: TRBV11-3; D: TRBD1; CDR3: CASSFLGTGVRDEQFF; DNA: TGTGCCAGCAGCTTCCTTGGGACAGGGGTGAGGGATGAGCAGTTCTTC
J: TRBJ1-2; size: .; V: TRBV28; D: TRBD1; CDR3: CASSPTGAYGYTF; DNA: TGTGCCAGCAGTCCAACAGGGGCCTATGGCTACACCTTC
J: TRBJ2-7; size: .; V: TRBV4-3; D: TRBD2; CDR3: CASSRASGSYEQYF; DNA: TGCGCCAGCAGCCGGGCTAGCGGGAGCTACGAGCAGTACTTC
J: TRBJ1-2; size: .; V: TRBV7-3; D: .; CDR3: CASSAGRSYGYTF; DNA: TGTGCCAGCAGCGCAGGACGGTCCTATGGCTACACCTTC
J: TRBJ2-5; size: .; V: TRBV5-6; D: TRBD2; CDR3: CASSLFDLLAGVSETQYF; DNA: TGTGCCAGCAGCTTATTCGACCTACTAGCGGGAGTTTCGGAGACCCAGTACTTC
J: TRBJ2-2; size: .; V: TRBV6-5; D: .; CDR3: CASSQEAGELFF; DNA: TGTGCCAGCAGCCAAGAGGCCGGGGAGCTGTTTTTT
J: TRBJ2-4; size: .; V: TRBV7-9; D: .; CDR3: CASSLGDTADKNIQYF; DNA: TGTGCCAGCAGCCTAGGAGATACCGCTGATAAAAACATTCAGTACTTC
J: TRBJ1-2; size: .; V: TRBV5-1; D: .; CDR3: CASSLAEGNYGYTF; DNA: TGCGCCAGCAGCTTGGCCGAAGGGAACTATGGCTACACCTTC
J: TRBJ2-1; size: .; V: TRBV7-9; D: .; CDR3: CASSPGGNNEQFF; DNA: TGTGCCAGCAGCCCTGGGGGTAACAATGAGCAGTTCTTC
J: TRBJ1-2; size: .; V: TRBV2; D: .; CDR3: CASRRGDGYTF; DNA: TGTGCCAGCAGGAGGGGGGATGGCTACACCTTC
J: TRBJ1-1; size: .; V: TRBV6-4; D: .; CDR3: CASSDPFWPENTEAFF; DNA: TGTGCCAGCAGTGACCCCTTTTGGCCCGAGAACACTGAAGCTTTCTTT
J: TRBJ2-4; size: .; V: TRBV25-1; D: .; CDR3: CASSVANIQYF; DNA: TGTGCCAGCAGTGTTGCGAACATTCAGTACTTC
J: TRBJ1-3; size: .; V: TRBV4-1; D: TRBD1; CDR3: CASRPTGGEARRGNTIYF; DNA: TGCGCCAGCAGACCAACAGGGGGGGAGGCCCGACGTGGAAACACCATATATTTT
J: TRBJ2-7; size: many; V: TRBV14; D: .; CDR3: CASSPRTVRGYEQYF; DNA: TGTGCCAGCAGCCCCCGGACAGTCCGAGGGTACGAGCAGTACTTC
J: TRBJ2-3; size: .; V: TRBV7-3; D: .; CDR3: CASSPRPGISATDTQYF; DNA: TGTGCCAGCAGCCCCAGACCTGGGATTTCTGCCACAGATACGCAGTATTTT
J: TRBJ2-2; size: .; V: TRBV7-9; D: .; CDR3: CASSLIALNTGELFF; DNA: TGTGCCAGCAGCTTAATAGCCCTTAACACCGGGGAGCTGTTTTTT
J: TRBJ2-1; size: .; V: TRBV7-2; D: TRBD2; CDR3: CASSLGGPPGEQFF; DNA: TGTGCCAGCAGCTTGGGAGGGCCCCCGGGTGAGCAGTTCTTC
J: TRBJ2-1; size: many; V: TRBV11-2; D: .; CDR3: CASSDSHFNYNEQFF; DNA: TGTGCCAGCAGTGACTCCCATTTCAACTACAATGAGCAGTTCTTC
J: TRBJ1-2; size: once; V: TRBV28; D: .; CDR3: CASSLWGAGYGYTF; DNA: TGTGCCAGCAGTTTATGGGGCGCGGGCTATGGCTACACCTTC
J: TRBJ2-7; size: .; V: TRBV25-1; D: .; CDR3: CATQARSSYEQYF; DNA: TGTGCCACCCAGGCCAGGAGCTCCTACGAGCAGTACTTC
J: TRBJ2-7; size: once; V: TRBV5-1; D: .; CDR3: CASSPGRQGGYYEQYF; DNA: TGCGCCAGCAGCCCGGGAAGGCAGGGTGGATACTACGAGCAGTACTTC
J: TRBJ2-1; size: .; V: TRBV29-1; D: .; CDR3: CSVESSTYNEQFF; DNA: TGCAGCGTTGAGTCCAGTACCTACAATGAGCAGTTCTTC
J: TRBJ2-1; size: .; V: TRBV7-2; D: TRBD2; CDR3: CASSLGLGNYNEQFF; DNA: TGTGCCAGCAGCTTGGGACTAGGGAACTACAATGAGCAGTTCTTC
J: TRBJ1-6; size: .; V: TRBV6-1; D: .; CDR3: CATRLTGFNSPLHF; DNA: TGTGCCACCCGACTTACAGGTTTTAATTCACCCCTCCACTTT
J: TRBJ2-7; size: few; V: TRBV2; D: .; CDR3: CASSAGAWGYEQYF; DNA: TGTGCCAGCAGTGCCGGGGCGTGGGGGTACGAGCAGTACTTC